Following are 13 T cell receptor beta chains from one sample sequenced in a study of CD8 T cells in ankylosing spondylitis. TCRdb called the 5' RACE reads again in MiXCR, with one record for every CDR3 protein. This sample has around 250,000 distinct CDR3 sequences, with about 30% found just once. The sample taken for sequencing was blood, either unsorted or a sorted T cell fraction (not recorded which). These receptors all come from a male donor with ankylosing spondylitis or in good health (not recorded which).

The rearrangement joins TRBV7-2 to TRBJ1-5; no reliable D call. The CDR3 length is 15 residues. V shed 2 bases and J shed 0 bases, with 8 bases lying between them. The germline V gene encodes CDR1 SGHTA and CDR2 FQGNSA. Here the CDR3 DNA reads TGTGCCAGCAGCTTAAGTACGGGTAGCAATCAGCCCCAGCATTTT. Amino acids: CASSLSTGSNQPQHF. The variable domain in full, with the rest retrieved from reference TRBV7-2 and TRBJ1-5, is GAGVSQSPSNKVTEKGKDVELRCDPISGHTALYWYRQSLGQGLEFLIYFQGNSAPDKSGLPSDRFSAERTGGSVSTLTIQRTQQEDSAVYLCASSLSTGSNQPQHFGDGTRLSIL.

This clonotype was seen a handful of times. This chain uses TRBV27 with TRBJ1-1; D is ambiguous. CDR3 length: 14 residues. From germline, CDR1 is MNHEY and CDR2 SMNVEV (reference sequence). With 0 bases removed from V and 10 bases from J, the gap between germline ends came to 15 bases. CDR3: CASSLSFEVVGAFF. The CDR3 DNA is TGTGCCAGCAGTTTATCGTTCGAGGTGGTTGGAGCTTTCTTT.

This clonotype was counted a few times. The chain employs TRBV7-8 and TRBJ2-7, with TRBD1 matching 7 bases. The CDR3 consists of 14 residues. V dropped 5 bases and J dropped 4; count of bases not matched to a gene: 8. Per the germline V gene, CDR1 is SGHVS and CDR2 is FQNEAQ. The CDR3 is CASSQPQTGYEQYF. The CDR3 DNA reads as TGTGCCAGCAGCCAACCCCAGACAGGGTACGAGCAGTACTTC.

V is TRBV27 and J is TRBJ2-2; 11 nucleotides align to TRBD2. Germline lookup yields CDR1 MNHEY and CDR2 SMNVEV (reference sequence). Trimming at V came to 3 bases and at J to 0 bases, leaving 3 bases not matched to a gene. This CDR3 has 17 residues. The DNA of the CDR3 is TGTGCCAGCAGTTTCGGACTAGCGGGCGCGAACACCGGGGAGCTGTTTTTT. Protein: CASSFGLAGANTGELFF.

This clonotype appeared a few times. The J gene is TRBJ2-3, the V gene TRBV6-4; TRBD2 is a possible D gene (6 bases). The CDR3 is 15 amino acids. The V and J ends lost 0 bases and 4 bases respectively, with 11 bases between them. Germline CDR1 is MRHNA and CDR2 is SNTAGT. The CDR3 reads CASSDSSGRADTQYF. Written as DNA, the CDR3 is TGTGCCAGCAGTGACTCTAGCGGCCGGGCAGATACGCAGTATTTT.

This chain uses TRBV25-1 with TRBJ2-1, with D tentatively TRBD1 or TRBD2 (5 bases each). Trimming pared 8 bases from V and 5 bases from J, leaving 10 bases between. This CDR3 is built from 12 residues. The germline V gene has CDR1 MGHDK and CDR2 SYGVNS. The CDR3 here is CASRGPHNEQFF. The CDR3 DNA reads TGTGCCAGCCGGGGACCACACAATGAGCAGTTCTTC.

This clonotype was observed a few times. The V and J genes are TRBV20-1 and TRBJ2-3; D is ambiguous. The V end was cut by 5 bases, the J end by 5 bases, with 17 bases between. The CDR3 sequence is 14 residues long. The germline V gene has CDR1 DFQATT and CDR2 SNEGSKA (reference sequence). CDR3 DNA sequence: TGCAGTGCTCCCCCTCTGGGGTTAGGAGATACGCAGTATTTT. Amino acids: CSAPPLGLGDTQYF.

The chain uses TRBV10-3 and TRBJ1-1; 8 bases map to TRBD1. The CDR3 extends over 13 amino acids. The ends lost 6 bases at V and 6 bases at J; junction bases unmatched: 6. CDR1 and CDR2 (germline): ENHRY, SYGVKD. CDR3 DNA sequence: TGTGCCATCAGGGACAGGGTTTTGGCTGAAGCTTTCTTT. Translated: CAIRDRVLAEAFF.

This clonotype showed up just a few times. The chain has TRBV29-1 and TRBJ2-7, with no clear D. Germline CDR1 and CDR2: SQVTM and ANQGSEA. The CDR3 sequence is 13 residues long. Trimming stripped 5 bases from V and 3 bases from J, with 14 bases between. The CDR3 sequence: CSVTPTDYYEQYF. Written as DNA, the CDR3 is TGCAGCGTTACCCCGACGGATTACTACGAGCAGTACTTC.

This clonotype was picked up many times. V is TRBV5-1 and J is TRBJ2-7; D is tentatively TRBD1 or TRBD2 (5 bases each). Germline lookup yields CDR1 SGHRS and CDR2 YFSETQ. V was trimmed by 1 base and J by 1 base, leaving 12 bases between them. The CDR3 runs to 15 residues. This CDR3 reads CASSLSGRASYEQYF. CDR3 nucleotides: TGCGCCAGCAGCTTGTCGGGGCGGGCATCCTACGAGCAGTACTTC.

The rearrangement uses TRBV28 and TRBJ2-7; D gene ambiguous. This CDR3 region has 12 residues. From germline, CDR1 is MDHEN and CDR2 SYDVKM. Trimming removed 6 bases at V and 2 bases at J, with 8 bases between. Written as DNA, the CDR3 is TGTGCCAGCAGGACGGTGGCCTACGAGCAGTACTTC. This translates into CASRTVAYEQYF. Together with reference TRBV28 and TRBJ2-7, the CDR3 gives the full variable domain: DVKVTQSSRYLVKRTGEKVFLECVQDMDHENMFWYRQDPGLGLRLIYFSYDVKMKEKGDIPEGYSVSREKKERFSLILESASTNQTSMYLCASRTVAYEQYFGPGTRLTVT.

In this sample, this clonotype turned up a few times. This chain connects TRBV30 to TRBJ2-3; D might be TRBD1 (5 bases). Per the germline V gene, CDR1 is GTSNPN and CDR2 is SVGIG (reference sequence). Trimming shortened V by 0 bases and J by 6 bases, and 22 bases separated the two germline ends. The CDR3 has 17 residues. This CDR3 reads CAWSVGDLGAPGDTQYF. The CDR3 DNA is TGTGCCTGGAGTGTCGGAGACCTTGGGGCCCCGGGCGATACGCAGTATTTT.

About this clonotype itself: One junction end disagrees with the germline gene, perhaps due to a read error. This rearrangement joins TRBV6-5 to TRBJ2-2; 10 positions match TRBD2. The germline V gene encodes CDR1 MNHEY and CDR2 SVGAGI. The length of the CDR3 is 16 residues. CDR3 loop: CASSFGLAVNTGELIF. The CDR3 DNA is TGTGCCAGCAGTTTCGGACTAGCGGTTAACACCGGGGAGCTGATTTTT.